This T cell receptor (beta chain) was profiled in a study of metastatic and nonmetastatic thyroid tumors. The entire patient cohort was treatment-naive prior to thyroid surgery. TCRdb reanalyzed the PCR reads with MiXCR. The table records tens of thousands of clones, roughly 11% of them present only once. This clone was detected ten times or more. Trimming cost V 6 bases and J 4 bases; bases outside gene matches: 15. In germline, CDR1 is MDHEN, CDR2 SYDVKM. The CDR3 contains 16 residues. This receptor was identified in a female donor with papillary thyroid cancer or a benign thyroid nodule (not recorded which). Some clones in this sample may be carry-over from other donors' samples. The chain joins TRBV28 to TRBJ2-7, with 7 positions matching TRBD2. Sequencing was performed on blood. The CDR3 spells CASSSWEGTSSYEQYF. Written as DNA, the CDR3 is TGTGCCAGCAGCTCATGGGAGGGGACTTCCAGTTACGAGCAGTACTTC.